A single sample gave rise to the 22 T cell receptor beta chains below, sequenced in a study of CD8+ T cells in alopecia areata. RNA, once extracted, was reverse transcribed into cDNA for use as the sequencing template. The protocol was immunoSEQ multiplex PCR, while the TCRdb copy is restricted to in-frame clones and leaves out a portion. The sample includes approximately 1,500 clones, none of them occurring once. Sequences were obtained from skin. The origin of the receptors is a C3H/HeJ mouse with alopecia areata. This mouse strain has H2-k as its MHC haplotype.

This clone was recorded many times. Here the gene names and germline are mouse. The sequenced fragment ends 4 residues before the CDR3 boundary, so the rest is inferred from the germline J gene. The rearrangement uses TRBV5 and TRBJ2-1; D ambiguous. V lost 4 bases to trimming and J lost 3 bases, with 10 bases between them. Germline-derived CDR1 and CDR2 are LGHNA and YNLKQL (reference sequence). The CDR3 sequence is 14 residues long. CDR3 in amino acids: CASSRWFFYAEQFF. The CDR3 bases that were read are TGTGCCAGCAGCCGCTGGTTTTTCTATGCT.

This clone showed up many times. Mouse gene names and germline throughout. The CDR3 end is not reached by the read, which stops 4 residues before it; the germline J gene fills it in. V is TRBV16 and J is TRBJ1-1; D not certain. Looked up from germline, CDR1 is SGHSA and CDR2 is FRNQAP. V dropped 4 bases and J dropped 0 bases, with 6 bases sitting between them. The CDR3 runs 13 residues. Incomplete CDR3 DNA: TGTGCAAGCAGCTCGACAACAAACACA. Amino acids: CASSSTTNT. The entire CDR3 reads CASSSTTNTEVFF.

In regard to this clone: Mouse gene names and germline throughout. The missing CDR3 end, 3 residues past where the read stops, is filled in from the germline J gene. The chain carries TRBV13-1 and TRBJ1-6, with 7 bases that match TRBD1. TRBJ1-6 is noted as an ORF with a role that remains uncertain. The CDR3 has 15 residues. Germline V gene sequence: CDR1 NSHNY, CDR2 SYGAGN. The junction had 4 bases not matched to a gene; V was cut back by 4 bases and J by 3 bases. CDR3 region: CASSMRQGYNSPLYF. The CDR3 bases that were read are TGTGCCAGCAGTATGAGACAGGGCTATAATTCGCCC.

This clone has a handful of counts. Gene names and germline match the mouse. This chain's CDR3 is CASSLTPGQTYAEQFF. The covered CDR3 bases are TGTGCTAGCAGTTTAACCCCGGGACAGACCTATGCT. This rearrangement joins TRBV29 to TRBJ2-1; the match to TRBD1 covers 7 bases. The read comes to an end 4 residues before the CDR3 does, leaving the germline J gene to fill in the end. The junction had 7 bases not matched to a gene; V was cut back by 2 bases and J by 3 bases. The CDR3 is 16 amino acids. The germline gives CDR1 MSHET, CDR2 SYDVDS.

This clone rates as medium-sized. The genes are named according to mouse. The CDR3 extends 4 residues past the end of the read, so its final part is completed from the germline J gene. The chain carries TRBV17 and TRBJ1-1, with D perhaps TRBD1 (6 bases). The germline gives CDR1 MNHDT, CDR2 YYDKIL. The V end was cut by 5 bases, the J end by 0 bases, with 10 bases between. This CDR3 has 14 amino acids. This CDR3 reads CASSPGTTNTEVFF. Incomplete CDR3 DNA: TGTGCTAGCAGTCCCGGGACAACAAACACA.

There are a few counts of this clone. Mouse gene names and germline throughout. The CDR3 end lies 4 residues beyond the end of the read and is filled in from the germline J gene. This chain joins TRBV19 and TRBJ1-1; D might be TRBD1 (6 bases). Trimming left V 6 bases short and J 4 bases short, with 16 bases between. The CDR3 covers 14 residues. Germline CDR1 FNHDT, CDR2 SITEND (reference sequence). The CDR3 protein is CASNLGGQVTEVFF. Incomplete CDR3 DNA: TGTGCCAGCAACCTCGGGGGGCAGGTCACA.

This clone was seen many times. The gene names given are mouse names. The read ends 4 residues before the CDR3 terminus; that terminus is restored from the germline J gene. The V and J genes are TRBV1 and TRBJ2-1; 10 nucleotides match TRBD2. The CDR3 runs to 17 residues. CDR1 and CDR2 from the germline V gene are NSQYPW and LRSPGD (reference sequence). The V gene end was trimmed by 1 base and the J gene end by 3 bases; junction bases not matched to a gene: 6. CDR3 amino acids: CTCSAGLGGRSYAEQFF. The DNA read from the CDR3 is TGCACCTGCAGTGCAGGGCTGGGGGGGCGCAGCTATGCT.

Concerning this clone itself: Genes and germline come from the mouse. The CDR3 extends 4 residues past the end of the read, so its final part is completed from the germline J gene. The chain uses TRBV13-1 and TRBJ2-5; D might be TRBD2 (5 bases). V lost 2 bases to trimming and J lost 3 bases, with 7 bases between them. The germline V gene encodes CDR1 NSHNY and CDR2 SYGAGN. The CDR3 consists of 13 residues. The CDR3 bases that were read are TGTGCCAGCAGTGAACACTGGCAAGAC. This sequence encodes CASSEHWQD. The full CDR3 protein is CASSEHWQDTQYF.

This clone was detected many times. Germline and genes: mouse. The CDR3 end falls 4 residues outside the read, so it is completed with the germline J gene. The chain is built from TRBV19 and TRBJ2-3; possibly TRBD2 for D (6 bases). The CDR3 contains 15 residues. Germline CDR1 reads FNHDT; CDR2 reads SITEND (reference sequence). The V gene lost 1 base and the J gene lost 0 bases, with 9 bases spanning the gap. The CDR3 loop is CASSIWGTSAETLYF. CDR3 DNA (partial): TGTGCCAGCAGTATATGGGGGACTAGTGCAGAA.

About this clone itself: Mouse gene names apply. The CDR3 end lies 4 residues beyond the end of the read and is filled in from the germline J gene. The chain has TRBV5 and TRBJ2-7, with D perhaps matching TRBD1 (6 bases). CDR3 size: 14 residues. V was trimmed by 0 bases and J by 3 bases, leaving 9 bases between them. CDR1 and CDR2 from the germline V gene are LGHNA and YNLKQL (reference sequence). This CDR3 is CASSQEHRDYEQYF. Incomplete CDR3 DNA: TGTGCCAGCAGCCAAGAACACAGGGACTAT.

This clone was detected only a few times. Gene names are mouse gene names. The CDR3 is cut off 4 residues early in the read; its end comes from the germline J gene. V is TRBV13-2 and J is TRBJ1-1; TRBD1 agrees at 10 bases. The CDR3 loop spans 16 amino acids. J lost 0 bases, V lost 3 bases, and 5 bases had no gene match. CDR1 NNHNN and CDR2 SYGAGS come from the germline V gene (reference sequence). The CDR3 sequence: CASGVRDRGTNTEVFF. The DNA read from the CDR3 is TGTGCCAGCGGTGTCCGGGACAGGGGAACAAACACA.

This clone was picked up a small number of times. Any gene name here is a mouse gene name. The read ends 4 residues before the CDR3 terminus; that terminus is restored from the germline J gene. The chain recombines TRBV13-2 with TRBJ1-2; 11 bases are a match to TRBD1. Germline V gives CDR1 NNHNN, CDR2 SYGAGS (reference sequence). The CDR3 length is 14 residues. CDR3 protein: CASGEGTGGTDYTF. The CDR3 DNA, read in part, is TGTGCCAGCGGTGAAGGGACAGGGGGGACC.

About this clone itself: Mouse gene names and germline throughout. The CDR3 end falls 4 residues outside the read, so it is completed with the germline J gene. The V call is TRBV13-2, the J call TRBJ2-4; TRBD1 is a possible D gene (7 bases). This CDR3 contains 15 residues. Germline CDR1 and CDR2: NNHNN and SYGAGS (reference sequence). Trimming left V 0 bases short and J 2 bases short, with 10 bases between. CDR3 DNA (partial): TGTGCCAGCGGTGATGCGGAGGGGGCTCAAAAC. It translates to CASGDAEGAQN. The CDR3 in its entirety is CASGDAEGAQNTLYF.

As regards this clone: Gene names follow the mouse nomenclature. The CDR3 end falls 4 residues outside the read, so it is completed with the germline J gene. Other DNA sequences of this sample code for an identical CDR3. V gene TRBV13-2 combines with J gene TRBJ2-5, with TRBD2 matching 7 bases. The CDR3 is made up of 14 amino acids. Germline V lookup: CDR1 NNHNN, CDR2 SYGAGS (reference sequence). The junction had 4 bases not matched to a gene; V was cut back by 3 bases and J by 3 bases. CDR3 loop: CASGGTGVQDTQYF. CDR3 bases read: TGTGCCAGCGGTGGTACTGGGGTTCAAGAC.

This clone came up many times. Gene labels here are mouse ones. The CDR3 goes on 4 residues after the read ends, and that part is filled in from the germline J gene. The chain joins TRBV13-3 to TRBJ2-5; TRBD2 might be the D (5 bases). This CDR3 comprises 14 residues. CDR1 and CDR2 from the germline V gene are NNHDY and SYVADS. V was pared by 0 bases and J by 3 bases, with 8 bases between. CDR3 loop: CASSDAGLQDTQYF. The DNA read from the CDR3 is TGTGCCAGCAGTGATGCTGGGCTGCAAGAC.

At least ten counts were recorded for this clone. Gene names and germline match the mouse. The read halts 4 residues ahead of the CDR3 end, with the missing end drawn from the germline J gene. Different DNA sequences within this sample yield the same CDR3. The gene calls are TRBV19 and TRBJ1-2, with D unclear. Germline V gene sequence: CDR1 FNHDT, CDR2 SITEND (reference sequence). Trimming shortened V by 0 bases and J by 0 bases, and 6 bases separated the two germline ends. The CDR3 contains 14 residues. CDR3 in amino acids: CASSIDRANSDYTF. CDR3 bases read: TGTGCCAGCAGTATAGACAGAGCAAACTCC.

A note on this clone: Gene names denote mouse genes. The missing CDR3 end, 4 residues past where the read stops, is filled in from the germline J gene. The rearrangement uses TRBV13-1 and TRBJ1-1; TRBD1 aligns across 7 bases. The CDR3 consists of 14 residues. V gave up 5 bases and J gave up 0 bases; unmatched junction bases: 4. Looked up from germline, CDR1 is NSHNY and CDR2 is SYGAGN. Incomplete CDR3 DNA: TGTGCCAGCAGGGGGGACAGTGCAAACACA. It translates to CASRGDSANT. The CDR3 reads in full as CASRGDSANTEVFF.

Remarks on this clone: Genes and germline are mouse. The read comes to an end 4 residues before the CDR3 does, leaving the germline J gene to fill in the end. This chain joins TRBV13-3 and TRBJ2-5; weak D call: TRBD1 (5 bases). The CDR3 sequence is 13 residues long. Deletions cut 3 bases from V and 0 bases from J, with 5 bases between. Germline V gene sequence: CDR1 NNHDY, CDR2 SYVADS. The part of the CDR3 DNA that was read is TGTGCCAGCAGTGGGACAAACCAAGAC. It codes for CASSGTNQD. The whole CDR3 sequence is CASSGTNQDTQYF.

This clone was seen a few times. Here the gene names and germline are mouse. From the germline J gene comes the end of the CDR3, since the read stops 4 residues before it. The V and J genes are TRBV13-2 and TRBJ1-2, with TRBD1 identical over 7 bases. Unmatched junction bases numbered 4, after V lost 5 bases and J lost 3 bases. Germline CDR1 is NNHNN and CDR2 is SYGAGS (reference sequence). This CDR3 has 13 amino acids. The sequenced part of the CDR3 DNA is TGTGCCAGCGGCGTCAGGGGGGACTCC. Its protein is CASGVRGDS. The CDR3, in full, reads CASGVRGDSDYTF.

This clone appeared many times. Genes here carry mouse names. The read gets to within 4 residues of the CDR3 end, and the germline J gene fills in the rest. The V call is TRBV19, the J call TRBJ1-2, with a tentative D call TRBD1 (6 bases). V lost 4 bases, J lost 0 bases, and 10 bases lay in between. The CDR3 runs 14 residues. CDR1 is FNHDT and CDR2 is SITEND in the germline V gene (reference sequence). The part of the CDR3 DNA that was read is TGTGCCAGCAGTCGGGACAATTCAAACTCC. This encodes CASSRDNSNS. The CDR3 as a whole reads CASSRDNSNSDYTF.

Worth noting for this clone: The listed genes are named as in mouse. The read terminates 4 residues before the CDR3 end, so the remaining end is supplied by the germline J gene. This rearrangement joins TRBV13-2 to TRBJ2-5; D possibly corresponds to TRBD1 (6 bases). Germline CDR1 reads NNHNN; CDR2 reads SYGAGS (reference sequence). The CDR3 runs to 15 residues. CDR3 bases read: TGTGCCAGCGGTGTCTCAGGGTACAGGGAAGAC. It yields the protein CASGVSGYRED. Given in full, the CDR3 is CASGVSGYREDTQYF.

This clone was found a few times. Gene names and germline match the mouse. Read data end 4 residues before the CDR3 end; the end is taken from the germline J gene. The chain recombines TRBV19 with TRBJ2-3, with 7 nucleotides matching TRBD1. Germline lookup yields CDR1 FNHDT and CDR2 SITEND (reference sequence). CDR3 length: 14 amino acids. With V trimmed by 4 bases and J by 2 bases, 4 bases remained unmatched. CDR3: CASSPDRVAETLYF. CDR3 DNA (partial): TGTGCCAGCAGTCCTGACAGGGTTGCAGAA.